This record looks at one T cell receptor beta chain sequence and its context. CDR1 and CDR2 (germline): LNHNV, YYDKDF (reference sequence). V lost 3 bases, J lost 0 bases, and 9 bases lay in between. The CDR3 runs to 14 residues. The entry originates in a study of blood T cells in healthy people across ages. A sample-barcoded 5' primer and a J-beta primer mix were used in a second PCR of about 7 to 12 cycles. TCRdb re-derived calls from the 5' RACE reads in MiXCR, one entry per CDR3 protein. The repertoire holds almost 800,000 distinct CDR3 sequences, with 58% as singletons. The chain couples TRBV15 to TRBJ2-7; D is perhaps TRBD2 (6 bases). Sequenced sample: blood. The sequence was obtained from a man aged 30-40 years in good health. This chain's CDR3 is CATSSQRASYEQYF. CDR3 bases: TGTGCCACCAGCAGCCAGCGGGCCTCCTACGAGCAGTACTTC.